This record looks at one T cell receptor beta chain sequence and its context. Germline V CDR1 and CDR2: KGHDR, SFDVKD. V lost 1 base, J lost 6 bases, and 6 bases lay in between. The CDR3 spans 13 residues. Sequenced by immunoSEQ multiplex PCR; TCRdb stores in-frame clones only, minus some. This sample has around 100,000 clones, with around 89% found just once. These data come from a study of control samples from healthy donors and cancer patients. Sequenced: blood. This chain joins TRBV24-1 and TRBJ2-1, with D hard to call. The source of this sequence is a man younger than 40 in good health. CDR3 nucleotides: TGTGCCACCAGTGATTTTAAAAGCAATGAGCAGTTCTTC. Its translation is CATSDFKSNEQFF.